The 23 T cell receptor beta chains in this list originate from one sample, sequenced in a study of T-cell memory formation after mild COVID-19. Via MiXCR, TCRdb re-called the 5' RACE reads, giving one row per CDR3 protein. This sample carries 580,000 or so distinct CDR3 sequences, around 15% of them seen once, and the ten largest clones take roughly 8%. The sequencing sample was made of PBMCs or a T cell subset sorted from them (not recorded which). These receptors were collected from an adult woman who had mild COVID-19 (a few samples of this study predate the infection). Cell type and time point are not known.

V usage is TRBV30 and J usage is TRBJ2-1, with a weak D call TRBD2 (6 bases). Germline V gives CDR1 GTSNPN, CDR2 SVGIG (reference sequence). The CDR3 runs 15 residues. Between the trimmed V and J ends, which lost 2 bases and 5 bases, there was a span of 16 bases. DNA for the CDR3: TGTGCCTGGAGTCCCCGGGGGACGACTAACAATGAGCAGTTCTTC. Its protein is CAWSPRGTTNNEQFF.

This sequence joins TRBV20-1 and TRBJ2-2; D may be TRBD1 or TRBD2 (5 bases each). The CDR3 has 15 amino acids. The V end was cut by 3 bases, the J end by 4 bases, with 15 bases between. The germline CDR1 and CDR2 sequences are DFQATT and SNEGSKA (reference sequence). CDR3 bases: TGCAGTGCTAGGAGACTCGGTGGGGGCACCGGGGAGCTGTTTTTT. Its translation: CSARRLGGGTGELFF.

This clonotype was seen repeatedly, ten times or more. The chain joins TRBV4-2 to TRBJ2-5; D may be TRBD2 (6 bases). This CDR3 is built from 16 residues. V lost 3 bases and J lost 4, with 18 bases in between. CDR1 and CDR2 from the germline V gene are LGHNA and YNFKEQ. This chain's CDR3 is CASSHPRGRGSETQYF. CDR3 in DNA: TGTGCCAGCAGCCACCCCCGAGGGCGGGGATCAGAGACCCAGTACTTC.

J is TRBJ2-5 and V is TRBV6-1, with 12 bases that match TRBD2. This CDR3 has 17 amino acids. The V gene end was trimmed by 0 bases and the J gene end by 4 bases; junction bases not matched to a gene: 6. The germline V gene has CDR1 MNHNS and CDR2 SASEGT. The CDR3 protein is CASSEALLAGGRETQYF. CDR3 nucleotide sequence: TGTGCCAGCAGTGAAGCCTTGCTAGCGGGGGGGCGAGAGACCCAGTACTTC.

This clonotype was counted ten times or more. The chain joins TRBV24-1 to TRBJ2-1; TRBD2 matches 8 bases. Germline trimming cut 2 bases from V and 6 bases from J; bases unmatched to any gene: 5. Germline V lookup: CDR1 KGHDR, CDR2 SFDVKD. This CDR3 spans 15 amino acids. The CDR3 spells CATSDSAGARNEQFF. The CDR3 coding sequence is TGTGCCACCAGTGATTCAGCGGGAGCTCGCAATGAGCAGTTCTTC.

The V call is TRBV9, the J call TRBJ2-7; 12 nucleotides line up with TRBD1. V dropped 0 bases and J dropped 9; count of bases not matched to a gene: 1. The germline CDR1 and CDR2 sequences are SGDLS and YYNGEE. CDR3 length: 13 amino acids. In nucleotides, the CDR3 is TGTGCCAGCAGCGTAGGGGACAGGGGGCGGCAGTACTTC. It yields the protein CASSVGDRGRQYF.

The rearrangement uses TRBV5-6 and TRBJ2-7; the D gene could be TRBD1 or TRBD2 (6 bases each). Trimming took 2 bases from V and 6 from J, leaving 12 bases between them. Germline V gives CDR1 SGHDT, CDR2 YYEEEE. The CDR3 is made up of 13 amino acids. This chain's CDR3 is CASSFEGGVEQYF. DNA of the CDR3: TGTGCCAGCAGCTTCGAGGGGGGAGTCGAGCAGTACTTC.

The sample holds a few counts of this clonotype. DNA for the CDR3: TGTGCCAGCAGCCACATCACGGCTAGCGGACAAGAGACCCAGTACTTC. It translates to CASSHITASGQETQYF. The chain is built from TRBV3-1 and TRBJ2-5, with 7 bases matching TRBD2. The ends lost 3 bases at V and 2 bases at J; junction bases unmatched: 9. The V gene's germline CDR1 is LGHDT and CDR2 YNNKEL (reference sequence). The CDR3 has 16 amino acids.

The genes are TRBV27 and TRBJ1-2; possible D gene TRBD1, 6 bases. Trimming removed 8 bases at V and 4 bases at J, with 17 bases between. There are 14 residues in the CDR3. CDR1 is MNHEY, CDR2 SMNVEV, per germline (reference sequence). The CDR3 DNA reads TGTGCCAGCGCTATTGGGGGCAGGAGCTATGGCTACACCTTC. It encodes CASAIGGRSYGYTF.

The chain employs TRBV18 and TRBJ1-1; TRBD1 might be the D (5 bases). Trimming removed 2 bases from V and 1 base from J, with 11 bases in between. CDR3 size: 15 residues. CDR1 is KGHSH, CDR2 LQKENI, per germline. CDR3: CASSPGGRQNTEAFF. CDR3 in DNA: TGTGCCAGCTCACCAGGGGGACGACAGAACACTGAAGCTTTCTTT.

This rearrangement joins TRBV6-6 to TRBJ1-3, with a possible D match to TRBD1 (5 bases). V lost 2 bases and J 4 bases, leaving 12 bases between the germline ends. Germline-derived CDR1 and CDR2 are MNHNY and SVGAGI (reference sequence). The CDR3 extends over 15 amino acids. The CDR3 spells CASSYTGTPGNTIYF. The CDR3 DNA is TGTGCCAGCAGTTACACCGGGACGCCCGGAAACACCATATATTTT.

This chain joins TRBV11-2 and TRBJ1-2, with D possibly TRBD1 on 6 matching bases. From germline, CDR1 is SGHAT and CDR2 FQNNGV. The CDR3 is made up of 15 amino acids. Trimming removed 5 bases from V and 4 bases from J, with 17 bases in between. The CDR3 region is CASSRLGGGAYGYTF. CDR3 DNA: TGTGCCAGCAGCCGTCTAGGGGGGGGCGCCTATGGCTACACCTTC.

This clonotype turned up a few times. This chain links TRBV18 with TRBJ2-7; D is perhaps TRBD1 (6 bases). V was pared by 4 bases and J by 3 bases, with 22 bases between. Germline V gene sequence: CDR1 KGHSH, CDR2 LQKENI. This CDR3 region has 17 residues. The CDR3, as DNA: TGTGCCAGCTCACGAGTCGGTTTGGCAGGGGCTGACTACGAGCAGTACTTC. Its protein product is CASSRVGLAGADYEQYF.

The chain joins TRBV20-1 to TRBJ1-4, with TRBD1 as a possible D gene (6 bases). Germline values: CDR1 DFQATT, CDR2 SNEGSKA (reference sequence). V was pared by 5 bases and J by 6 bases, with 19 bases between. This CDR3 has 15 amino acids. The CDR3 loop reads CSAAPLGGPYEKLFF. The CDR3 coding sequence is TGCAGTGCTGCCCCACTCGGGGGGCCGTATGAAAAACTGTTTTTT.

This chain connects TRBV5-6 to TRBJ1-1; 9 bases align to TRBD1. Trimming removed 4 bases from V and 2 bases from J; junction bases left unmatched: 6. This CDR3 region has 15 residues. Germline loops: CDR1 SGHDT, CDR2 YYEEEE. CDR3 sequence: CASSGGTGINTEAFF. Written as DNA, the CDR3 is TGTGCCAGCAGCGGCGGGACAGGGATAAACACTGAAGCTTTCTTT.

This clonotype was seen at least ten times. This chain links TRBV12-3 or TRBV12-4 with TRBJ1-2, with 9 bases matching TRBD1. Trimming removed 5 bases from V and 8 bases from J; junction bases left unmatched: 9. The CDR3 runs 14 residues. CDR3 sequence reads: CASSLGQGFEGYTF. In DNA, the CDR3 is TGTGCCAGCAGTCTCGGACAGGGGTTTGAAGGCTACACCTTC.

The chain combines TRBV5-1 with TRBJ2-5; 7 nucleotides agree with TRBD1. This CDR3 has 15 residues. Unmatched junction bases numbered 8, after V lost 5 bases and J lost 1 base. Germline V CDR1 and CDR2: SGHRS, YFSETQ. Here the CDR3 reads CASRDEQGPQETQYF. In nucleotides, the CDR3 is TGCGCCAGCAGAGATGAACAGGGGCCCCAAGAGACCCAGTACTTC.

The genes are TRBV29-1 and TRBJ1-1, with TRBD1 as a possible D gene (5 bases). This CDR3 has 11 residues. Germline V CDR1 and CDR2: SQVTM, ANQGSEA. With 6 bases removed from V and 6 bases from J, the gap between germline ends came to 11 bases. CDR3 sequence (DNA): TGCAGCGTAGGACATATCTCTGAAGCTTTCTTT. Amino acids: CSVGHISEAFF.

This clonotype was observed a few times. V gene TRBV7-9 combines with J gene TRBJ1-3; the D is unclear. The germline V and J ends were trimmed by 5 bases and 0 bases, with 14 bases remaining between them. Germline CDR1 and CDR2: SEHNR and FQNEAQ (reference sequence). This CDR3 is 16 amino acids long. This CDR3 reads CASSRIVAFSGNTIYF. The DNA for the CDR3 is TGTGCCAGCAGCCGGATTGTGGCGTTCTCTGGAAACACCATATATTTT.

In this sample, this clonotype turned up a few times. This chain connects TRBV4-3 to TRBJ2-1; no definite D call. V gave up 0 bases and J gave up 3 bases, with 12 bases separating them. In germline, CDR1 is LGHNA, CDR2 YSLEER. This CDR3 spans 16 amino acids. CDR3 loop: CASSQDVGFSYNEQFF. The CDR3 DNA follows: TGCGCCAGCAGCCAAGACGTAGGGTTTAGCTACAATGAGCAGTTCTTC.

There are many counts of this clonotype. The V call is TRBV5-1, the J call TRBJ2-5; D gene uncertain. The ends were cut back, 0 bases at V and 1 base at J, with 7 bases in the middle. The CDR3 spans 14 residues. Per the germline V gene, CDR1 is SGHRS and CDR2 is YFSETQ. The CDR3 DNA follows: TGCGCCAGCAGCTTGGCCGGGCCCCAAGAGACCCAGTACTTC. It encodes CASSLAGPQETQYF. The whole variable domain, remainder taken from reference TRBV5-1 and TRBJ2-5, is KAGVTQTPRYLIKTRGQQVTLSCSPISGHRSVSWYQQTPGQGLQFLFEYFSETQRNKGNFPGRFSGRQFSNSRSEMNVSTLELGDSALYLCASSLAGPQETQYFGPGTRLLVL.

This chain joins TRBV4-1 and TRBJ2-5, with 11 bases that match TRBD2. The trim removed 1 base at V and 5 bases at J, leaving 3 bases unmatched. The length of the CDR3 is 15 residues. Germline values: CDR1 MGHRA, CDR2 YSYEKL. The CDR3: CASSQVPSGGETQYF. In nucleotides, the CDR3 is TGCGCCAGCAGCCAAGTGCCTAGCGGGGGGGAGACCCAGTACTTC.

This clonotype was picked up many times. The chain combines TRBV3-1 with TRBJ2-7; 7 bases line up with TRBD2. This CDR3 spans 15 amino acids. J lost 1 base, V lost 1 base, and 4 bases had no gene match. Germline V CDR1 and CDR2: LGHDT, YNNKEL (reference sequence). CDR3 nucleotide sequence: TGTGCCAGCAGCCAAGCCCCCGGGAGGTCCTACGAGCAGTACTTC. This codes for CASSQAPGRSYEQYF.